This T cell receptor beta chain was found in a study of human T cells and chemical hapten exposure. The time point was: healthy volunteer bleed at 2 weeks. Total RNA was isolated from unfractionated whole blood. Library construction involved attaching unique molecular identifiers to individual cDNA molecules, which allowed quantitative, reproducible TCR counting. One entry per CDR3 protein, called by TCRdb with MiXCR from the RACE reads. Of some 120,000 distinct CDR3 sequences detected, roughly 9.5% appear once; the ten largest clones hold about 2%. This clonotype was seen a handful of times. CDR1 and CDR2 from the germline V gene are SGHRS and YFSETQ. The length of the CDR3 is 14 residues. The V segment lost 4 bases and the J segment 11 bases; nucleotides outside the gene matches: 12.

J is TRBJ1-5 and V is TRBV5-1; 7 bases are a match to TRBD1. Specimen: whole blood. The sequence was obtained from a male donor in good health. Some clones in this sample may be carry-over from other donors' samples. CDR3 sequence: CASSTGTVIGTQHF. In DNA form, the CDR3 reads TGCGCCAGCAGCACGGGGACAGTTATCGGTACCCAGCATTTT.